The clone carrying this TCR beta chain was observed a single time. Between the trimmed V and J ends, which lost 4 bases and 6 bases, there was a span of 16 bases. CDR3 length: 14 amino acids. Germline V gene lookup returns CDR1 DFQATT and CDR2 SNEGSKA (reference sequence). As handled by the study authors: By means of reference gene primer amplification, nucleated cell counts were estimated. Clones were read by immunoSEQ multiplex PCR, and TCRdb kept only the in-frame ones, dropping some. V, J and clone size were drawn from that table, and D and trimming were deduced from the DNA. The table records almost 55,000 clones, roughly 91% of them present only once. This entry comes from a study of blood T cell repertoires in COVID-19. Looking at the study overall: Researchers got acute and convalescent COVID-19 samples from the United States, Italy and Spain. In each case, the material was cDNA or gDNA derived from T cells, B-cell-depleted T cells, or PBMCs.

This TCR came from a man over 45 with active COVID-19. The sample consisted of peripheral blood. V and J are TRBV20-1 and TRBJ1-5; a possible D gene is TRBD1 (6 bases). CDR3 DNA sequence: TGCAGTGCTATTGATTCCAGGGGCGGTCAGCCCCAGCATTTT. Its translation is CSAIDSRGGQPQHF.